This T cell receptor (beta chain) was recovered during a study of blood T cell repertoires in COVID-19. In the study overall: Specimens from acute and convalescent COVID-19 originated in the United States, Italy and Spain. PBMCs, B-cell-depleted T cells, or T cells provided the cDNA or gDNA that made up the material.

V shed 7 bases and J shed 7 bases, with 13 bases lying between them. Germline assignment: CDR1 SNHLY and CDR2 FYNNEI. The CDR3 has 13 amino acids. In the original workflow: Researchers report that nucleated cell counts were estimated from reference gene primer amplification. TCRdb keeps only in-frame clones here, not all; method: immunoSEQ multiplex PCR. The V and J calls and clone size come from that table; D and trimming were worked out from the DNA. The repertoire holds fewer than 150,000 clones, with approximately 89% as singletons. This TCR came from a woman aged 60 to 75 with acute or convalescent COVID-19. The J gene is TRBJ2-2, the V gene TRBV2; TRBD2 is a possible D gene (6 bases). Source material: peripheral blood. In DNA, the CDR3 is TGTGCCAGCATGGGGCGGCGGGGCGGGGAGCTGTTTTTT. Translating it yields CASMGRRGGELFF.